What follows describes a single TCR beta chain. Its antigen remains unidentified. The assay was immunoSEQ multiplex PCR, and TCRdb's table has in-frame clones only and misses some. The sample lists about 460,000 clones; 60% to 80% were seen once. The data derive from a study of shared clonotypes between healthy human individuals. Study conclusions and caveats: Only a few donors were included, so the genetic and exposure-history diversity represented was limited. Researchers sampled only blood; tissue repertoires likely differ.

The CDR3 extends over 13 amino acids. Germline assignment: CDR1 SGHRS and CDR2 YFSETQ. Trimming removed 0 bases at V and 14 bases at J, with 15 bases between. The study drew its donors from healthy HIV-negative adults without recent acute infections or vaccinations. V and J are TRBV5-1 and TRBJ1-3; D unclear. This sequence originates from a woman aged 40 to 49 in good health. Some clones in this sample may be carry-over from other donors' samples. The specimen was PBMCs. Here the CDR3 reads CASSLGGGQPLYF. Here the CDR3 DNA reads TGCGCCAGCAGCTTGGGAGGCGGCCAACCCCTATATTTT.